A single sample is the source of the 22 T cell receptor beta chains below, sequenced in a study of OX40 agonist ivuxolimab in advanced cancers. The method was immunoSEQ multiplex PCR; TCRdb's version includes in-frame clones alone and lacks a portion of them. The profile shows about 76,000 clones, around 87% of them singletons. Sample: CD4+ or CD8+ T cells sorted from blood, taken in a trial of the OX40 agonist ivuxolimab. These TCRs come from an adult with an advanced solid tumor such as melanoma, head and neck, liver or kidney cancer.

The chain recombines TRBV15 with TRBJ2-5; 7 bases map to TRBD2. CDR1 is LNHNV and CDR2 is YYDKDF in the germline V gene (reference sequence). This CDR3 spans 11 amino acids. With V trimmed by 11 bases and J by 5 bases, 5 bases remained unmatched. This CDR3 is CAAGREETQYF. Written as DNA, the CDR3 is TGTGCCGCTGGGAGGGAGGAGACCCAGTACTTC.

The gene calls are TRBV6-5 and TRBJ1-3; D uncertain. The CDR3 totals 15 residues. Germline lookup yields CDR1 MNHEY and CDR2 SVGAGI. The ends were cut back, 6 bases at V and 1 base at J, with 13 bases in the middle. The CDR3 nucleotides read TGTGCCAGCAGAGCGGAGGCGTTTTCTGGAAACACCATATATTTT. It specifies CASRAEAFSGNTIYF.

The chain couples TRBV5-6 to TRBJ1-5; TRBD1 matches at 7 bases. The CDR3 totals 13 residues. V was clipped by 4 bases and J by 4 bases; unmatched bases: 2. Germline V gene sequence: CDR1 SGHDT, CDR2 YYEEEE. This CDR3 is CASSAGGNQPQHF. CDR3 nucleotide sequence: TGTGCCAGCAGCGCAGGGGGGAATCAGCCCCAGCATTTT.

The V gene is TRBV2, the J gene TRBJ2-3; D unresolved. The CDR3 covers 12 residues. The germline V gene encodes CDR1 SNHLY and CDR2 FYNNEI. Trimming left V 4 bases short and J 2 bases short, with 4 bases between. CDR3 DNA sequence: TGTGCCAGCAGTGTAGTCACAGATACGCAGTATTTT. This codes for CASSVVTDTQYF.

This clone appeared a few times. This rearrangement joins TRBV5-1 to TRBJ2-3; D is possibly TRBD1 or TRBD2 (5 bases each). V was clipped by 2 bases and J by 4 bases, with 14 bases between them. Germline CDR1 is SGHRS and CDR2 is YFSETQ. This CDR3 is 15 amino acids long. CDR3 sequence reads: CASSFGWGSADTQYF. CDR3 sequence (DNA): TGCGCCAGCAGCTTTGGTTGGGGGAGCGCAGATACGCAGTATTTT.

The genes are TRBV28 and TRBJ1-4; 7 bases line up with TRBD1. The J segment lost 3 bases and the V segment lost 4 bases, leaving 11 bases of the junction unmatched. CDR3 length equals 17 residues. In germline, CDR1 is MDHEN, CDR2 SYDVKM. The CDR3 DNA follows: TGTGCCAGCAGTTCGACAGGGAAGGCGGGTGCTAATGAAAAACTGTTTTTT. This codes for CASSSTGKAGANEKLFF.

The chain is built from TRBV11-2 and TRBJ2-5; 7 nucleotides align to TRBD1. The CDR3 runs 15 residues. The germline gives CDR1 SGHAT, CDR2 FQNNGV. Trimming removed 5 bases from V and 2 bases from J; junction bases left unmatched: 8. The CDR3 nucleotides are TGTGCCAGCAGCCAGGGCCGGGACAGACAAGAGACCCAGTACTTC. Protein product: CASSQGRDRQETQYF.

The rearrangement joins TRBV4-3 to TRBJ1-4; D not resolved. Germline loops: CDR1 LGHNA, CDR2 YSLEER. The CDR3 covers 14 residues. The V and J ends lost 0 bases and 8 bases respectively, with 10 bases between them. CDR3 sequence reads: CASSQDKAEEKLFF. The CDR3 bases are TGCGCCAGCAGCCAAGATAAGGCAGAAGAAAAACTGTTTTTT.

The rearrangement links TRBV7-2 to TRBJ2-4, with TRBD2 identical over 8 bases. Germline V gene data show CDR1 as SGHTA and CDR2 as FQGNSA. J was trimmed by 0 bases and V by 5 bases; bases with no gene match: 6. This CDR3 region has 16 residues. Here the CDR3 reads CASSLSGALAKNIQYF. CDR3 nucleotide sequence: TGTGCCAGCAGCCTTAGCGGGGCATTAGCCAAAAACATTCAGTACTTC.

Of note for this clone: One junction end disagrees with the germline gene, perhaps due to a read error. The chain links TRBV16 to TRBJ1-6; D is uncertain. Germline V gives CDR1 KGHSY, CDR2 FQNENV. The CDR3 spans 14 residues. CDR3 sequence reads: CVSSRGLFNSPLHF. The CDR3 DNA reads as TGTGTCAGCAGCCGCGGACTTTTCAATTCACCCCTCCACTTT.

The J gene is TRBJ1-1, the V gene TRBV28, with TRBD1 matching over 7 bases. V lost 10 bases, J lost 3 bases, and 17 bases stayed unmatched. CDR1 MDHEN and CDR2 SYDVKM come from the germline V gene. The CDR3 consists of 16 residues. CDR3 in amino acids: CATEGVWGQRYTEAFF. DNA of the CDR3: TGTGCCACCGAGGGGGTGTGGGGACAGCGTTACACTGAAGCTTTCTTT.

The genes are TRBV4-2 and TRBJ1-2, with 9 bases matching TRBD1. The CDR3 loop spans 14 amino acids. The V gene end was trimmed by 5 bases and the J gene end by 4 bases; junction bases not matched to a gene: 5. CDR1 LGHNA and CDR2 YNFKEQ come from the germline V gene. This CDR3 is CASSEGQGPYGYTF. CDR3 nucleotides: TGTGCCAGCAGCGAAGGACAGGGGCCCTATGGCTACACCTTC.

CDR3 region: CASSPDFEGSRGSPLHF. The CDR3, as DNA: TGCGCCAGCAGTCCAGACTTCGAGGGCTCCCGGGGTTCACCCCTCCACTTT. J is TRBJ1-6 and V is TRBV5-1; D not resolved. V shed 5 bases and J shed 9 bases, with 24 bases lying between them. This CDR3 comprises 17 residues. Germline lookup yields CDR1 SGHRS and CDR2 YFSETQ.

The rearrangement links TRBV5-6 to TRBJ1-3; TRBD1 aligns across 9 bases. V lost 4 bases and J lost 1; bases outside the gene matches: 9. This CDR3 contains 17 residues. Germline loops: CDR1 SGHDT, CDR2 YYEEEE. CDR3 sequence: CASSPPGTGLSGNTIYF. Written as DNA, the CDR3 is TGTGCCAGCAGCCCCCCCGGGACAGGGTTATCTGGAAACACCATATATTTT.

The chain recombines TRBV7-2 with TRBJ1-6, with D unclear. The germline gives CDR1 SGHTA, CDR2 FQGNSA. The CDR3 has 15 residues. Deletions cut 6 bases from V and 4 bases from J, with 13 bases between. The CDR3 sequence: CASRPPQLYNSPLHF. CDR3 in DNA: TGTGCCAGCAGACCACCGCAGCTGTATAATTCACCCCTCCACTTT.

This clone was observed once. The V and J genes are TRBV4-3 and TRBJ2-3; D gene ambiguous. This CDR3 has 14 amino acids. Germline CDR1 and CDR2: LGHNA and YSLEER. Trimming took 0 bases from V and 1 from J, leaving 5 bases between them. Here the CDR3 DNA reads TGCGCCAGCAGCCAAGATCAAGGCACAGATACGCAGTATTTT. This gives the protein CASSQDQGTDTQYF.

This rearrangement joins TRBV27 to TRBJ1-5, with TRBD1 matching over 9 bases. Germline CDR1 MNHEY, CDR2 SMNVEV (reference sequence). The CDR3 consists of 18 residues. V shed 6 bases, J shed 4 bases, and the junction held 16 bases outside the gene matches. The CDR3 here is CASSPDRGELFGNQPQHF. CDR3 DNA sequence: TGTGCCAGCAGCCCCGACAGGGGGGAGTTATTTGGAAATCAGCCCCAGCATTTT.

This clone was seen once. The chain has TRBV6-6 and TRBJ2-5, with a weak D call TRBD2 (6 bases). Trimming took off 11 bases at V and 4 bases at J, with 14 bases between the two ends. This CDR3 is built from 12 residues. Germline V gene data show CDR1 as MNHNY and CDR2 as SVGAGI (reference sequence). CDR3 region: CAGGSGAETQYF. The CDR3 bases are TGTGCCGGGGGGAGTGGGGCAGAGACCCAGTACTTC.

The chain uses TRBV5-4 and TRBJ2-3; 9 bases fit TRBD1. CDR3 length equals 15 residues. Germline loops: CDR1 SGHNT, CDR2 YYREEE (reference sequence). Trimming took 1 base from V and 4 from J; bases not matched to a gene: 4. DNA of the CDR3: TGTGCCAGCAGCTTGATGGGACAGGGCGCAGATACGCAGTATTTT. It translates to CASSLMGQGADTQYF.

CDR3 region: CASSSGQGESTEAFF. CDR3 DNA: TGCGCCAGCAGCTCCGGACAGGGAGAGAGCACTGAAGCTTTCTTT. The chain uses TRBV5-1 and TRBJ1-1; the match to TRBD1 covers 8 bases. CDR3 size: 15 residues. The V gene's germline CDR1 is SGHRS and CDR2 YFSETQ. After removal of 3 bases from V and 4 bases from J, the junction contained 8 bases not matched to a gene.

About this clone itself: The sample has other DNA sequences that encode this CDR3 too. The rearrangement uses TRBV7-2 and TRBJ2-2; a weak D match, TRBD2 (5 bases). Germline assignment: CDR1 SGHTA and CDR2 FQGNSA. Trimming removed 1 base at V and 2 bases at J, with 8 bases between. The CDR3 is 15 amino acids. CDR3 amino acids: CASSLDRGNTGELFF. In DNA form, the CDR3 reads TGTGCCAGCAGCTTAGATCGGGGTAACACCGGGGAGCTGTTTTTT.

The CDR3, as DNA: TGTGCCAGCAGACTTCCGGGACTTCCTAACACTGAAGCTTTCTTT. Translation gives CASRLPGLPNTEAFF. The V and J genes are TRBV6-5 and TRBJ1-1; D perhaps matches TRBD1 (5 bases). The CDR3 runs 15 residues. V dropped 6 bases and J dropped 2 bases, with 16 bases sitting between them. CDR1 is MNHEY, CDR2 SVGAGI, per germline.